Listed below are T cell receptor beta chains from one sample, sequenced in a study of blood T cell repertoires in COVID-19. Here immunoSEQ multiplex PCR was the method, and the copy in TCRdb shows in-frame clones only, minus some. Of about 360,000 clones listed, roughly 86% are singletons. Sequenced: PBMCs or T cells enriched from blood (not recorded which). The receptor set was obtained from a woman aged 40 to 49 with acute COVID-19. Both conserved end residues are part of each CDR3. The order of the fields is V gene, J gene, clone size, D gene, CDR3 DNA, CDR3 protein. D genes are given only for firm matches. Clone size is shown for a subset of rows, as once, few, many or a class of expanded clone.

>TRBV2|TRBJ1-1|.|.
TGTGCCAGCAGTGAACTGGTCGCGGAAGCTTTCTTT
CASSELVAEAFF
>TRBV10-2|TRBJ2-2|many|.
TGCGCCAGCAGGGCCGGGACTAACACCGGGGAGCTGTTTTTT
CASRAGTNTGELFF
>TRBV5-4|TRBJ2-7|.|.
TGTGCCAGCAGCTTAAGAGGGTTCCACGAGCAGTACTTC
CASSLRGFHEQYF
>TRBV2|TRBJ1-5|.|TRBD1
TGTGCCAGCAGCTGGACAGGGTTCAATCAGCCCCAGCATTTT
CASSWTGFNQPQHF
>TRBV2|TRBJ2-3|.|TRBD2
TGTGCCAGCACGGGGGGGGGCACAGATACGCAGTATTTT
CASTGGGTDTQYF
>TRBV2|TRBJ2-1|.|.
TGTGCCAGCAGCGAAGACAGCCCCAGGCTCTACAATGAGCAGTTCTTC
CASSEDSPRLYNEQFF
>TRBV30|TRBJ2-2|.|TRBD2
TGTGCCTGGAGTGTACGTGGTAGCGGGGGGGCGAACACCGGGGAGCTGTTTTTT
CAWSVRGSGGANTGELFF
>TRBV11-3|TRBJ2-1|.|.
TGTGCCAGCAGCTTAGAAAGGGGAAGGAACAATGAGCAGTTCTTC
CASSLERGRNNEQFF
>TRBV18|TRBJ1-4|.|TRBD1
TGTGCCAGCTCCCACGACAGGGGACAAACAACTAATGAAAAACTGTTTTTT
CASSHDRGQTTNEKLFF
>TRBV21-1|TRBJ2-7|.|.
TGTGCCAGCAGCATTATTACAGCTAAACAATACGAGCAGTACTTC
CASSIITAKQYEQYF
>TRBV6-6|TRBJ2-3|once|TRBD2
TGTGCCAGCAGTTACTCCAGCGGGGGGAACACAGATACGCAGTATTTT
CASSYSSGGNTDTQYF
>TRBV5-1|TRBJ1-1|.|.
TGCGCCAGCAGCCCGACCGGGACACGTACTAAGAACACTGAAGCTTTCTTT
CASSPTGTRTKNTEAFF
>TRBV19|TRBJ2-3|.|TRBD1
TGTGCCAGTAGTGCTCAGGGGACAGGGGGAGGAGATACGCAGTATTTT
CASSAQGTGGGDTQYF
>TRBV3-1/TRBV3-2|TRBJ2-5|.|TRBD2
TGTGCCAGCAGCCAAGCGGGGGGGTTACAAGAGACCCAGTACTTC
CASSQAGGLQETQYF
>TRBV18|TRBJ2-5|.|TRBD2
TGTGCCAGCTCACCAAACCAGCGGGGACAAGAGACCCAGTACTTC
CASSPNQRGQETQYF
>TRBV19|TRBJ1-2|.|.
TGTGCCAGTACGCGGACAGAGGAGGGCTACACCTTC
CASTRTEEGYTF
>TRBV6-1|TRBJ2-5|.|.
TGTGCCAGCAGTGAAATGGGACAAAGGATGGAGACCCAGTACTTC
CASSEMGQRMETQYF
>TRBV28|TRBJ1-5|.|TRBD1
TGTGCCAGCACTTTAGGGACAGGCCATCAGCCCCAGCATTTT
CASTLGTGHQPQHF
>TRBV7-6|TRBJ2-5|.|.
TGTGCCAGCAGGGCAGAGACCCAGTACTTC
CASRAETQYF
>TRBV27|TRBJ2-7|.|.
TGTGCCAGCAGTTTATCGGCAGGGTTCGTCTACGAGCAGTACTTC
CASSLSAGFVYEQYF
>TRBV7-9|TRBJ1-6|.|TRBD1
TGTGCCAGCGGCCCGGGACAGAGTAATTCACCCCTCCACTTT
CASGPGQSNSPLHF
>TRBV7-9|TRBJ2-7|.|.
TGTGCCAGCAGCGCGTTTGGCGGAGTTTACGAGCAGTACTTC
CASSAFGGVYEQYF
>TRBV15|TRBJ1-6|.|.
TGTGCCACCAGCAGAGATCGAGGGGACTTCCTGAATAATTCACCCCTCCACTTT
CATSRDRGDFLNNSPLHF
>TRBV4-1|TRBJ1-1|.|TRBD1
TGCGCCAGCAGCCAGGGACAGGGGACCACTGAAGCTTTCTTT
CASSQGQGTTEAFF
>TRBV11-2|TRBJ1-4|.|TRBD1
TGTGCCAGCAGCTTAGGCGGGACAGCTAATGAAAAACTGTTTTTT
CASSLGGTANEKLFF
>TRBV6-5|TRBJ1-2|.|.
TGTGCCAGCGCCAACGACGGACTCTATGGCTACACCTTC
CASANDGLYGYTF
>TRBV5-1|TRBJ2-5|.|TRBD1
TGCGCCAGCAGCTCACAGGGGGACGAGACCCAGTACTTC
CASSSQGDETQYF
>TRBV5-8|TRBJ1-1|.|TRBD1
TGTGCCAGCAGCTCTCGGACAGGGGAAGCTTTCTTT
CASSSRTGEAFF
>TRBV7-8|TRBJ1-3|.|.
TGTGCCAGCAGCTTAGCCCCCCCAGGACAAACCTCTGGAAACACCATATATTTT
CASSLAPPGQTSGNTIYF
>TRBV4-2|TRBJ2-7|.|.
TGTGCCAGCAGCCAAGTGGGACATCCCACCTACGAGCAGTACTTC
CASSQVGHPTYEQYF
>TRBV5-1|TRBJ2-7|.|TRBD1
TGCGCCAGCAGCTTAAGGGGGCGAGAACTATTTTCCTACGAGCAGTACTTC
CASSLRGRELFSYEQYF
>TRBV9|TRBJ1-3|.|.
TGTGCCAGCAGCGCCGACCGGACAGAAAGCTCTGGAAACACCATATATTTT
CASSADRTESSGNTIYF
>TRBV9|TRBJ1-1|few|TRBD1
TGTGCCAGCAGCGTAGGGTCTGTGGACAGGGGGCGGTTAAGTTTGAACACTGAAGCTTTCTTT
CASSVGSVDRGRLSLNTEAFF
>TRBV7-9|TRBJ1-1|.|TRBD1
TGTGCCAGCAGCCCCCAGATAGGGGGCATCGTGGAGACTGAAGCTTTCTTT
CASSPQIGGIVETEAFF
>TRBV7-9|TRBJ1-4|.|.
TGTGCCAGCAGCGTCGGAGCAACTAATGAAAAACTGTTTTTT
CASSVGATNEKLFF
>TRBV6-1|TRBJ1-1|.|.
TGTGCCAGCAGTGACGTTGCGAAGCGGAACACTGAAGCTTTCTTT
CASSDVAKRNTEAFF
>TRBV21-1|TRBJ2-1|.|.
TGTGCCAGCAGCAAAGGAGGAGGGGCCGTACCGGATGAGCAGTTCTTC
CASSKGGGAVPDEQFF
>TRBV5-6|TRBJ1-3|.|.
TGTGCCAGCAGCTTAAGGGGCTCTGGAAACACCATATATTTT
CASSLRGSGNTIYF
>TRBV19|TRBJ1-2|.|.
TGTGCCAGTAGCCTTCGCCGGGGTGGGGAACTCTATGGCTACACCTTC
CASSLRRGGELYGYTF
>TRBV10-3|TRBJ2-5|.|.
TGTGCCATCAGTGAGGGAGCCGGGGTGCAAGAGACCCAGTACTTC
CAISEGAGVQETQYF
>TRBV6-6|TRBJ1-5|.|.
TGTGCCAGCAGTCCACAGGAGCTTAGCAATCAGCCCCAGCATTTT
CASSPQELSNQPQHF
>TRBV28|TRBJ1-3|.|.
TGTGCCAGCAGTTTTGGGGGAGGTGGAAACACCATATATTTT
CASSFGGGGNTIYF
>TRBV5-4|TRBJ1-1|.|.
TGTGCCAGCACCCTCACAGGGAACACTGAAGCTTTCTTT
CASTLTGNTEAFF
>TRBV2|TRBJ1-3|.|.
TGTGCCAGCAGTGTTGGGCGGGGATTCTCTGGAAACACCATATATTTT
CASSVGRGFSGNTIYF
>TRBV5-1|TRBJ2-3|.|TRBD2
TGCGCCAGCAGCTCTAGCGGGGGGCCGTCAGATACGCAGTATTTT
CASSSSGGPSDTQYF
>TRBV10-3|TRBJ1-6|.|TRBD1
TGTGCCATCAGTGAGCGCGGACAGGTAAATTCACCCCTCCACTTT
CAISERGQVNSPLHF
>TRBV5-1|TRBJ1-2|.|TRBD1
TGCGCCAGCAGCTCGGCAGGGGGCTCTGGCTACACCTTC
CASSSAGGSGYTF
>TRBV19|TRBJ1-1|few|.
TGTGCCAGTAGTATCGGTCACTTGAACACTGAAGCTTTCTTT
CASSIGHLNTEAFF
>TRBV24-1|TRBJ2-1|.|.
TGTGCCACCAGTGATCCCTCTAAGGGGGTCGGTGAGCAGTTCTTC
CATSDPSKGVGEQFF
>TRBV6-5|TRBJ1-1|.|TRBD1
TGTGCCAGCACCAGGGGGATTGACACTGAAGCTTTCTTT
CASTRGIDTEAFF
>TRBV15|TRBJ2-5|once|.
TGTGCCACCAGCAGAGATCGAGGCGGCCAAGAGACCCAGTACTTC
CATSRDRGGQETQYF
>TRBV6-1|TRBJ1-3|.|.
TGTGCCAGCAGTGAAACCACAGGAGTCGGTGGAAACACCATATATTTT
CASSETTGVGGNTIYF
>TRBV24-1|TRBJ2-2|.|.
TGTGCCACCAGTGATTTTAAGGGGCTTAGCGGGGAGCTGTTTTTT
CATSDFKGLSGELFF